Below, 29 T cell receptor beta chains from the same sample are listed, as sequenced in a study of identical twins. One entry per CDR3 protein results from TCRdb running MiXCR on the 5' RACE reads. The profile shows hundreds of thousands of distinct CDR3 sequences, 9% to 15% of them singletons. These same records also appear under a second study, on yellow fever vaccine responses in identical twins.

What was sequenced was PBMCs. These receptors were taken from a woman younger than 35 in good health.

This clonotype was found many times. The chain joins TRBV2 to TRBJ1-2; D remains ambiguous. V gave up 6 bases and J gave up 0 bases, with 17 bases separating them. CDR3 length: 16 amino acids. The germline V gene encodes CDR1 SNHLY and CDR2 FYNNEI. The CDR3 coding sequence is TGTGCCAGCAGAACCCCGGATGTGGGCACTAACTATGGCTACACCTTC. Protein: CASRTPDVGTNYGYTF.

This clonotype was found a few times. This chain links TRBV12-3 or TRBV12-4 with TRBJ1-6, with D unclear. Trimming removed 3 bases from V and 9 bases from J, with 12 bases in between. The CDR3 has 14 residues. CDR3 coding DNA: TGTGCCAGCAGTTTTGAGATAAAGGGTTCACCCCTCCACTTT. It yields the protein CASSFEIKGSPLHF.

This rearrangement joins TRBV19 to TRBJ2-3; 9 bases map to TRBD1. Germline lookup yields CDR1 LNHDA and CDR2 SQIVND (reference sequence). This CDR3 has 15 residues. Trimming cost V 5 bases and J 1 base; bases outside gene matches: 4. DNA of the CDR3: TGTGCCAGTAGTTTCAGGACAGGGGGCACAGATACGCAGTATTTT. It is translated as CASSFRTGGTDTQYF.

The gene calls are TRBV7-8 and TRBJ2-2; 9 nucleotides agree with TRBD2. The CDR3 consists of 16 residues. V lost 5 bases, J lost 1 base, and 5 bases stayed unmatched. Per germline, CDR1 SGHVS and CDR2 FQNEAQ. CDR3 DNA: TGTGCCAGCAGCCTTCTGACTAGCGGGAACACCGGGGAGCTGTTTTTT. This encodes CASSLLTSGNTGELFF.

This clonotype has a handful of counts. This chain links TRBV6-5 with TRBJ2-3, with no clear D. The length of the CDR3 is 14 residues. V shed 2 bases and J shed 4 bases, with 10 bases lying between them. Germline assignment: CDR1 MNHEY and CDR2 SVGAGI. The CDR3 sequence: CASSYLHSADTQYF. The CDR3 bases are TGTGCCAGCAGTTACCTACATTCTGCAGATACGCAGTATTTT.

This clonotype occurred many times. This chain links TRBV5-1 with TRBJ2-3, with D perhaps TRBD1 (6 bases). The germline gives CDR1 SGHRS, CDR2 YFSETQ. V was pared by 3 bases and J by 4 bases, with 15 bases between. The CDR3 has 15 residues. CDR3 sequence (DNA): TGCGCCAGCAGCTCCTCGGGACATTATGCAGATACGCAGTATTTT. Its translation: CASSSSGHYADTQYF. The complete variable domain, with remaining parts taken from reference TRBV5-1 and TRBJ2-3, reads KAGVTQTPRYLIKTRGQQVTLSCSPISGHRSVSWYQQTPGQGLQFLFEYFSETQRNKGNFPGRFSGRQFSNSRSEMNVSTLELGDSALYLCASSSSGHYADTQYFGPGTRLTVL.

This clonotype showed up just a few times. The gene calls are TRBV7-2 and TRBJ2-3; 7 bases line up with TRBD2. The CDR3 covers 14 residues. CDR1 is SGHTA, CDR2 FQGNSA, per germline. V lost 5 bases, J lost 6 bases, and 8 bases stayed unmatched. The DNA of the CDR3 is TGTGCCAGCAGCCGCGGGAGATTGGCCGATACGCAGTATTTT. This gives the protein CASSRGRLADTQYF.

The V call is TRBV2, the J call TRBJ2-7; D possibly corresponds to TRBD2 (5 bases). The V and J ends lost 8 bases and 0 bases respectively, with 17 bases between them. The CDR3 is 15 amino acids. Germline CDR1 SNHLY, CDR2 FYNNEI. CDR3 nucleotides: TGTGCCAGCTCCCTGGTAGAGGGCAGCTCCTACGAGCAGTACTTC. Amino acid sequence: CASSLVEGSSYEQYF.

This clonotype was detected only a few times. CDR3 DNA sequence: TGCAGTGCTAGAGATAAGGCTAATTCACCCCTCCACTTT. This encodes CSARDKANSPLHF. The chain has TRBV20-1 and TRBJ1-6; D remains unclear. The germline CDR1 and CDR2 sequences are DFQATT and SNEGSKA (reference sequence). Trimming pared 0 bases from V and 6 bases from J, leaving 6 bases between. This CDR3 comprises 13 residues.

This clonotype was recorded a few times. The genes are TRBV9 and TRBJ2-1, with 8 bases fitting TRBD2. V lost 4 bases, J lost 7 bases, and 13 bases stayed unmatched. The germline gives CDR1 SGDLS, CDR2 YYNGEE. CDR3 length: 16 residues. For the CDR3, the DNA is TGTGCCAGCAGCTCCGGAGCGGGAGCCCCACAGAATGAGCAGTTCTTC. The encoded protein is CASSSGAGAPQNEQFF.

The chain carries TRBV7-2 and TRBJ2-3, with a tentative D call TRBD1 (6 bases). V was pared by 1 base and J by 2 bases, with 10 bases between. Germline V gives CDR1 SGHTA, CDR2 FQGNSA. The CDR3 sequence is 15 residues long. The CDR3 DNA follows: TGTGCCAGCAGCTTAGGACACAGGGCCACAGATACGCAGTATTTT. As protein: CASSLGHRATDTQYF.

Ten or more counts support this clonotype. This chain uses TRBV7-9 with TRBJ2-3; D might be TRBD2 (7 bases). Germline assignment: CDR1 SEHNR and CDR2 FQNEAQ (reference sequence). This CDR3 is built from 14 residues. V lost 3 bases to trimming and J lost 4 bases, with 11 bases between them. This CDR3 reads CASSFTGGADTQYF. The CDR3 DNA reads as TGTGCCAGCAGCTTTACGGGGGGCGCAGATACGCAGTATTTT.

V and J are TRBV11-2 and TRBJ2-1; D not resolved. CDR1 SGHAT and CDR2 FQNNGV come from the germline V gene. The CDR3 spans 13 residues. The germline V and J ends were trimmed by 1 base and 6 bases, with 7 bases remaining between them. This CDR3 is CASSLVTVNEQFF. For the CDR3, the DNA is TGTGCCAGCAGCTTAGTAACGGTCAATGAGCAGTTCTTC.

Only a few counts were recorded for this clonotype. This CDR3 is CASSGGGRQFF. For the CDR3, the DNA is TGTGCCAGCAGTGGGGGCGGGAGACAGTTCTTC. V is TRBV2 and J is TRBJ2-1; 7 bases fit TRBD2. With 4 bases clipped from V and 13 bases from J, the junction kept 4 bases outside the gene matches. This CDR3 is 11 amino acids long. Germline V CDR1 and CDR2: SNHLY, FYNNEI.

This clonotype was seen many times. The chain employs TRBV10-3 and TRBJ2-1, with 11 bases identical to TRBD2. V was clipped by 10 bases and J by 6 bases; unmatched bases: 5. The germline gives CDR1 ENHRY, CDR2 SYGVKD. This CDR3 is 13 amino acids long. The CDR3 DNA follows: TGTGCCACCACTAGCGGGAGTATCAATGAGCAGTTCTTC. Residues: CATTSGSINEQFF.

The sample holds a few counts of this clonotype. The chain combines TRBV24-1 with TRBJ1-5; the D is unclear. CDR1 and CDR2 from the germline V gene are KGHDR and SFDVKD. CDR3 length equals 12 residues. The ends were cut back, 4 bases at V and 8 bases at J, with 8 bases in the middle. CDR3 residues: CATSDSHEPQHF. CDR3 nucleotides: TGTGCCACCAGTGACTCCCATGAGCCCCAGCATTTT.

Many counts were recorded for this clonotype. This chain joins TRBV29-1 and TRBJ1-2, with D possibly TRBD1 on 6 matching bases. V was clipped by 1 base and J by 0 bases, with 12 bases between them. The length of the CDR3 is 15 residues. Germline V gives CDR1 SQVTM, CDR2 ANQGSEA. This CDR3 reads CSVEGPQGSNYGYTF. CDR3 DNA: TGCAGCGTTGAAGGCCCACAGGGTTCTAACTATGGCTACACCTTC.

J is TRBJ2-1 and V is TRBV28; no definite D call. Trimming removed 7 bases at V and 4 bases at J, with 14 bases between. Looked up from germline, CDR1 is MDHEN and CDR2 is SYDVKM. This CDR3 comprises 14 residues. The CDR3 here is CASTRNNRYNEQFF. Here the CDR3 DNA reads TGTGCCAGCACGAGGAATAACCGATACAATGAGCAGTTCTTC.

DNA of the CDR3: TGTGCCAGCAGCCCTTCACCGGGCCAGAATCAGCCCCAGCATTTT. It codes for CASSPSPGQNQPQHF. The rearrangement links TRBV12-3 or TRBV12-4 to TRBJ1-5; D remains ambiguous. The CDR3 spans 15 residues. The V end lost 6 bases, the J end lost 4 bases, and 16 bases lay between the germline ends.

This clonotype was recorded many times. This chain joins TRBV4-2 and TRBJ2-1; no clear D gene. Germline V CDR1 and CDR2: LGHNA, YNFKEQ. The ends were cut back, 4 bases at V and 4 bases at J, with 20 bases in the middle. This CDR3 is 17 amino acids long. Here the CDR3 DNA reads TGTGCCAGCAGCCTTGAGTTTAGTCGCAATTCATACAATGAGCAGTTCTTC. Protein: CASSLEFSRNSYNEQFF.

V gene TRBV20-1 combines with J gene TRBJ2-2, with D possibly being TRBD2 (5 bases). CDR1 is DFQATT and CDR2 is SNEGSKA in the germline V gene (reference sequence). This CDR3 has 16 residues. V lost 0 bases to trimming and J lost 1 base, with 12 bases between them. The CDR3 region is CSARDLVEGNTGELFF. Here the CDR3 DNA reads TGCAGTGCTAGAGATCTCGTCGAGGGGAACACCGGGGAGCTGTTTTTT.

This rearrangement joins TRBV28 to TRBJ2-1; 8 bases line up with TRBD1. Germline V gene sequence: CDR1 MDHEN, CDR2 SYDVKM. V gave up 3 bases and J gave up 5 bases; unmatched junction bases: 9. The CDR3 totals 16 residues. The CDR3 DNA sequence: TGTGCCAGCAGTTTTGGGTGGGACAGGCAAAACAATGAGCAGTTCTTC. This sequence encodes CASSFGWDRQNNEQFF. Drawing the rest from reference TRBV28 and TRBJ2-1, the complete variable domain is DVKVTQSSRYLVKRTGEKVFLECVQDMDHENMFWYRQDPGLGLRLIYFSYDVKMKEKGDIPEGYSVSREKKERFSLILESASTNQTSMYLCASSFGWDRQNNEQFFGPGTRLTVL.

This clonotype showed up just a few times. The J gene is TRBJ2-5, the V gene TRBV11-2; D gene uncertain. Germline V CDR1 and CDR2: SGHAT, FQNNGV. The CDR3 is 17 residues long. V gave up 0 bases and J gave up 5 bases, with 19 bases separating them. For the CDR3, the DNA is TGTGCCAGCAGCTTAGAGTTCGGCCCGACGATGGGGGAGACCCAGTACTTC. Amino acid sequence: CASSLEFGPTMGETQYF.

This clonotype was seen a handful of times. This chain joins TRBV7-8 and TRBJ1-1; no reliable D call. This CDR3 is 16 amino acids long. V lost 2 bases to trimming and J lost 3 bases, with 16 bases between them. Germline V lookup: CDR1 SGHVS, CDR2 FQNEAQ. The CDR3 reads CASSLRTSPGYTEAFF. For the CDR3, the DNA is TGTGCCAGCAGCTTACGAACGTCTCCGGGGTACACTGAAGCTTTCTTT.

The chain combines TRBV20-1 with TRBJ1-2; tentatively, D is TRBD1 (6 bases). The CDR3 is made up of 11 amino acids. The germline gives CDR1 DFQATT, CDR2 SNEGSKA (reference sequence). Trimming took off 3 bases at V and 7 bases at J, with 9 bases between the two ends. CDR3 amino acids: CSASGTSGYTF. In DNA, the CDR3 is TGCAGTGCTAGTGGGACAAGTGGCTACACCTTC.

The chain links TRBV20-1 to TRBJ1-4; D perhaps matches TRBD1 (5 bases). CDR3 size: 16 residues. The germline V gene encodes CDR1 DFQATT and CDR2 SNEGSKA (reference sequence). Trimming took off 1 base at V and 0 bases at J, with 12 bases between the two ends. CDR3 sequence reads: CSARGQIVATNEKLFF. The CDR3 region has the DNA TGCAGTGCTAGAGGACAGATCGTTGCAACTAATGAAAAACTGTTTTTT.

The chain carries TRBV28 and TRBJ2-4; possible D gene TRBD2, 7 bases. The CDR3 is 17 residues long. V was cut by 1 base and J by 0 bases, with 13 bases left in between. Per germline, CDR1 MDHEN and CDR2 SYDVKM. DNA of the CDR3: TGTGCCAGCAGTTTATCTGGGGGGGCGAAAGCCAAAAACATTCAGTACTTC. Amino acid sequence: CASSLSGGAKAKNIQYF.

CDR3 DNA sequence: TGTGCCAGCAGATACCTAGCGGGGAACACCGGGGAGCTGTTTTTT. Its translation: CASRYLAGNTGELFF. This chain uses TRBV3-1 with TRBJ2-2; 8 bases line up with TRBD2. V lost 6 bases, J lost 1 base, and 4 bases stayed unmatched. The CDR3 length is 15 residues. From germline, CDR1 is LGHDT and CDR2 YNNKEL (reference sequence).

There are a few counts of this clonotype. V and J are TRBV3-1 and TRBJ2-2, with a tentative D call TRBD2 (6 bases). The CDR3 sequence is 17 residues long. Germline CDR1 is LGHDT and CDR2 is YNNKEL (reference sequence). Trimming removed 0 bases at V and 1 base at J, with 12 bases between. The CDR3 nucleotides are TGTGCCAGCAGCCAAGAATACGGGAGTCAGAACACCGGGGAGCTGTTTTTT. Its translation is CASSQEYGSQNTGELFF.